This T cell receptor beta chain was found in a study of cytomegalovirus exposure and HLA in healthy donors. Study-level background: Of the donors genotyped, about 410 in all, about 80% fell in the Caucasian-associated ancestry cluster.

General study results and limits: The study dropped some indistinguishable V segments, TRBV6-2 and TRBV6-3 among them. Rarity characterized most TCR sequences, yet some public TCRs appeared in many donors.

In the PCR, 60 Vbeta and 13 Jbeta primers were used. Authors' analysis steps: Around 10 million shared chains were among approximately 80 million unique TCR beta chains counted in a later analysis. Generated by immunoSEQ multiplex PCR, the TCRdb table keeps only in-frame clones and is missing some. From that table come the V and J calls and clone size; the DNA was used to work out D and trimming. The data hold more than 85,000 clones, with roughly 60% observed a single time. This clone has just a few counts. Its specificity is unknown. The V gene end was trimmed by 3 bases and the J gene end by 1 base; junction bases not matched to a gene: 5. The CDR3 sequence is 16 residues long. Germline V gives CDR1 KGHSH, CDR2 LQKENI.

J is TRBJ2-2 and V is TRBV18; 7 bases fit TRBD2. This clonotype originated in a human donor in good health. Specimen: PBMCs. The CDR3 is CASSPQGGLNTGELFF. CDR3 in DNA: TGTGCCAGCTCACCCCAGGGAGGGCTGAACACCGGGGAGCTGTTTTTT. The full variable domain, its missing parts supplied by reference TRBV18 and TRBJ2-2, is NAGVMQNPRHLVRRRGQEARLRCSPMKGHSHVYWYRQLPEEGLKFMVYLQKENIIDESGMPKERFSAEFPKEGPSILRIQQVVRGDSAAYFCASSPQGGLNTGELFFGEGSRLTVL.